These 20 T cell receptor beta chains were all obtained from the same sample, sequenced in a study of blood T cell repertoires in COVID-19. Sequenced by immunoSEQ multiplex PCR; TCRdb stores in-frame clones only, minus some. The sample contains 70,000 to 80,000 clones, about 90% of which appear only once. Sequenced: peripheral blood. All receptors come from an older man in a cohort sampled during active COVID-19.

CDR3: CASSQDGSGIPPKETQYF. In DNA form, the CDR3 reads TGTGCCAGCAGCCAAGACGGTTCCGGGATACCTCCCAAAGAGACCCAGTACTTC. The genes are TRBV4-2 and TRBJ2-5, with a weak D call TRBD2 (5 bases). V lost 0 bases to trimming and J lost 3 bases, with 20 bases between them. The CDR3 is 18 amino acids. Germline-derived CDR1 and CDR2 are LGHNA and YNFKEQ.

The chain uses TRBV19 and TRBJ1-5; 7 nucleotides agree with TRBD1. The CDR3 is 15 residues long. Germline V CDR1 and CDR2: LNHDA, SQIVND (reference sequence). V trimming: 7 bases; J trimming: 2 bases; junction bases outside the gene matches: 8. In DNA, the CDR3 is TGTGCCAGTAACCAGGGACAGTCCCGCAATCAGCCCCAGCATTTT. It is translated as CASNQGQSRNQPQHF. The full variable domain, with the rest looked up from reference TRBV19 and TRBJ1-5, is DGGITQSPKYLFRKEGQNVTLSCEQNLNHDAMYWYRQDPGQGLRLIYYSQIVNDFQKGDIAEGYSVSREKKESFPLTVTSAQKNPTAFYLCASNQGQSRNQPQHFGDGTRLSIL.

The CDR3 loop is CASSGLRYTEAFF. CDR3 coding DNA: TGTGCCAGCAGCGGGCTACGGTACACTGAAGCTTTCTTT. The chain is built from TRBV7-2 and TRBJ1-1; D is uncertain. This CDR3 has 13 residues. Looked up from germline, CDR1 is SGHTA and CDR2 is FQGNSA. V lost 5 bases, J lost 3 bases, and 10 bases lay in between. The full variable domain, rest sourced from reference TRBV7-2 and TRBJ1-1, is GAGVSQSPSNKVTEKGKDVELRCDPISGHTALYWYRQSLGQGLEFLIYFQGNSAPDKSGLPSDRFSAERTGGSVSTLTIQRTQQEDSAVYLCASSGLRYTEAFFGQGTRLTVV.

The V call is TRBV2, the J call TRBJ2-2, with 8 nucleotides matching TRBD2. Germline V gene sequence: CDR1 SNHLY, CDR2 FYNNEI. The length of the CDR3 is 15 residues. The V and J ends lost 6 bases and 2 bases, in that order; junction bases with no gene match: 5. The CDR3 protein is CASRVAGGNTGELFF. The CDR3, as DNA: TGTGCCAGCAGGGTGGCGGGGGGTAACACCGGGGAGCTGTTTTTT.

The chain couples TRBV11-2 to TRBJ1-6; D is possibly TRBD1 (5 bases). Germline CDR1 SGHAT, CDR2 FQNNGV. This CDR3 contains 15 residues. V lost 5 bases and J 4 bases, leaving 12 bases between the germline ends. CDR3 sequence (DNA): TGTGCCAGCAGCACCGGGCGGGGGTATAATTCACCCCTCCACTTT. Translated: CASSTGRGYNSPLHF.

The CDR3 sequence is CASSSSPGTPSYNEQFF. The DNA for the CDR3 is TGTGCCAGCAGCTCATCCCCAGGGACTCCTTCCTACAATGAGCAGTTCTTC. The chain joins TRBV11-2 to TRBJ2-1, with D maybe TRBD2 (6 bases). CDR1 SGHAT and CDR2 FQNNGV come from the germline V gene. The CDR3 sequence is 17 residues long. V was trimmed by 4 bases and J by 1 base, leaving 17 bases between them.

The chain has TRBV6-5 and TRBJ1-4; 7 bases line up with TRBD1. V lost 8 bases and J lost 3; bases outside the gene matches: 6. The CDR3 extends over 14 amino acids. Germline lookup yields CDR1 MNHEY and CDR2 SVGAGI. The CDR3 coding sequence is TGTGCCAGCGGCTCCGGGACAGCTAATGAAAAACTGTTTTTT. Amino acid sequence: CASGSGTANEKLFF.

The V gene is TRBV29-1, the J gene TRBJ2-3; 10 bases fit TRBD2. Germline V gene data show CDR1 as SQVTM and CDR2 as ANQGSEA. With 6 bases clipped from V and 2 bases from J, the junction kept 5 bases outside the gene matches. CDR3 length equals 14 residues. CDR3 residues: CSVSLAGNTDTQYF. In nucleotides, the CDR3 is TGCAGCGTCTCACTAGCGGGAAACACAGATACGCAGTATTTT.

The chain carries TRBV27 and TRBJ2-6, with no clear D. This CDR3 region has 14 residues. CDR1 and CDR2 (germline): MNHEY, SMNVEV (reference sequence). Trimming removed 7 bases at V and 2 bases at J, with 9 bases between. CDR3 nucleotides: TGTGCCAGCACCCTGGCAGCTGGGGCCAACGTCCTGACTTTC. Encoded protein: CASTLAAGANVLTF.

This chain joins TRBV29-1 and TRBJ2-3; 7 bases match TRBD1. Per germline, CDR1 SQVTM and CDR2 ANQGSEA. The CDR3 runs 14 residues. With V trimmed by 6 bases and J by 0 bases, 6 bases remained unmatched. CDR3 nucleotide sequence: TGCAGCGTGGTTCGACAGGGTAGCACAGATACGCAGTATTTT. Translated, it gives CSVVRQGSTDTQYF.

J is TRBJ2-1 and V is TRBV2; 7 positions agree with TRBD2. There are 12 residues in the CDR3. The germline V gene has CDR1 SNHLY and CDR2 FYNNEI. Trimming removed 8 bases from V and 8 bases from J; junction bases left unmatched: 6. The CDR3 bases are TGTGCCAGCTCCCGGGGGGTCGATGAGCAGTTCTTC. The encoded protein is CASSRGVDEQFF.

V usage is TRBV9 and J usage is TRBJ1-2; 8 bases map to TRBD1. V trimming: 1 base; J trimming: 7 bases; junction bases outside the gene matches: 3. Germline values: CDR1 SGDLS, CDR2 YYNGEE. The CDR3 runs to 13 residues. CDR3 nucleotides: TGTGCCAGCAGCGTAACAGGGGGTTCTGGCTACACCTTC. Translated: CASSVTGGSGYTF.

CDR3 sequence: CAISEFRDETQYF. The CDR3 DNA reads TGTGCCATCAGTGAATTCAGGGATGAGACCCAGTACTTC. The chain uses TRBV10-3 and TRBJ2-5; perhaps TRBD1 as D (5 bases). Trimming removed 3 bases at V and 5 bases at J, with 10 bases between. CDR3 length equals 13 residues. From germline, CDR1 is ENHRY and CDR2 SYGVKD.

The rearrangement uses TRBV5-1 and TRBJ1-4; possible D gene TRBD1, 5 bases. CDR1 and CDR2 from the germline V gene are SGHRS and YFSETQ. Trimming shortened V by 4 bases and J by 0 bases, and 13 bases separated the two germline ends. The CDR3 totals 16 residues. The CDR3 spells CASSPQGLTTNEKLFF. CDR3 sequence (DNA): TGCGCCAGCAGCCCGCAGGGACTAACAACTAATGAAAAACTGTTTTTT. Combining the CDR3 with reference TRBV5-1 and TRBJ1-4 gives the whole variable domain KAGVTQTPRYLIKTRGQQVTLSCSPISGHRSVSWYQQTPGQGLQFLFEYFSETQRNKGNFPGRFSGRQFSNSRSEMNVSTLELGDSALYLCASSPQGLTTNEKLFFGSGTQLSVL.

This chain links TRBV12-3 or TRBV12-4 with TRBJ2-2; no clear D. The length of the CDR3 is 12 residues. Trimming shortened V by 10 bases and J by 13 bases, and 19 bases separated the two germline ends. The CDR3 region has the DNA TGTGCCACCTCCCCTTCAGGTCTCGGGCTGTTTTTT. It specifies CATSPSGLGLFF.

A word on this clone: This sample includes further DNA sequences coding for the same CDR3. The CDR3 DNA reads TGTGCCAGCAGCCCCGGACAGGGACCCTACGAGCAGTACTTC. Its translation is CASSPGQGPYEQYF. The J gene is TRBJ2-7, the V gene TRBV11-2, with 8 bases aligning to TRBD1. The CDR3 totals 14 residues. V dropped 5 bases and J dropped 2; count of bases not matched to a gene: 5. Germline-derived CDR1 and CDR2 are SGHAT and FQNNGV.

This clone has only a few counts. The chain carries TRBV18 and TRBJ1-4, with D unclear. CDR1 KGHSH and CDR2 LQKENI come from the germline V gene. The CDR3 is made up of 13 amino acids. Trimming pared 3 bases from V and 5 bases from J, leaving 7 bases between. CDR3 in DNA: TGTGCCAGCTCACCGGACTCCAATGAAAAACTGTTTTTT. Translated, it gives CASSPDSNEKLFF.

In this sample, this clone turned up a few times. The CDR3 DNA reads as TGCGCCAGCAGCTTGGGCAGGGGGATGGCCGGGGAGCTGTTTTTT. Its translation is CASSLGRGMAGELFF. This chain joins TRBV5-1 and TRBJ2-2; 7 nucleotides align to TRBD1. CDR1 and CDR2 (germline): SGHRS, YFSETQ. This CDR3 contains 15 residues. The V gene end was trimmed by 0 bases and the J gene end by 6 bases; junction bases not matched to a gene: 5.

The chain links TRBV11-2 to TRBJ1-2, with 10 bases identical to TRBD1. The CDR3 extends over 19 amino acids. The junction had 16 bases not matched to a gene; V was cut back by 5 bases and J by 1 base. Looked up from germline, CDR1 is SGHAT and CDR2 is FQNNGV. CDR3: CASSLLAGQGSPRNYGYTF. The CDR3 nucleotides are TGTGCCAGCAGCCTACTTGCGGGACAGGGGTCACCCCGTAACTATGGCTACACCTTC. Complete variable domain (other parts from reference TRBV11-2 and TRBJ1-2): EAGVAQSPRYKIIEKRQSVAFWCNPISGHATLYWYQQILGQGPKLLIQFQNNGVVDDSQLPKDRFSAERLKGVDSTLKIQPAKLEDSAVYLCASSLLAGQGSPRNYGYTFGSGTRLTVV.

This chain links TRBV5-1 with TRBJ1-2, with TRBD1 matching 8 bases. Germline assignment: CDR1 SGHRS and CDR2 YFSETQ. Unmatched junction bases numbered 11, after V lost 6 bases and J lost 4 bases. The CDR3 consists of 15 residues. The CDR3 sequence: CASTAGTGDIYGYTF. For the CDR3, the DNA is TGCGCCAGCACAGCCGGGACAGGCGACATCTATGGCTACACCTTC. The full variable domain, completed using reference TRBV5-1 and TRBJ1-2, is KAGVTQTPRYLIKTRGQQVTLSCSPISGHRSVSWYQQTPGQGLQFLFEYFSETQRNKGNFPGRFSGRQFSNSRSEMNVSTLELGDSALYLCASTAGTGDIYGYTFGSGTRLTVV.